This TCR beta chain came from a study of T cell responses to AZD1222 COVID-19 vaccine. Across the whole study: Combined were second doses at about 4 or about 12 weeks.

Data came from immunoSEQ multiplex PCR; TCRdb stores just in-frame clones and leaves some out. The top ten clones hold over 7.5% of a sample with 55,000 to 85,000 clones, 65% to 85% of them seen once. This clone was recorded once. Its antigen is undetermined. Study results and caveats: Scientists sampled the repertoires only once the peak T cell response had passed. Clonal diversity may have been underestimated in mostly white British donors.

This CDR3 contains 13 residues. The germline gives CDR1 SNHLY, CDR2 FYNNEI. Trimming removed 4 bases from V and 0 bases from J, with 6 bases in between. The source of this sequence is an adult in good health. The chain uses TRBV2 and TRBJ1-2; D gene ambiguous. The material sequenced was peripheral blood, taken on day 0 of AZD1222 vaccination. The CDR3 here is CASSGSANYGYTF. DNA of the CDR3: TGTGCCAGCAGTGGCAGCGCTAACTATGGCTACACCTTC.